These T cell receptor beta chains were read from a single sample in a study of metastatic and nonmetastatic thyroid tumors. TCRdb re-called clones from the PCR reads using MiXCR. This table holds about 22,000 clones, less than 40% found once. The sequencing input was blood. These receptors were obtained from a male donor with papillary thyroid cancer or a benign thyroid nodule (not recorded which). Some clones in this sample may be carry-over from other donors' samples. The CDR3 runs from the conserved cysteine through the conserved F or W. D genes are given only for firm matches. Size is stated for part of the rows, as once, few or many counts, or as a class when the clone is expanded.

v_call: TRBV6-1
j_call: TRBJ1-6
d_call: NA
clone_size: NA
cdr3_aa: CASSSRTENSPLHF
cdr3_nt: TGTGCCAGCAGTAGCCGGACAGAGAATTCACCCCTCCACTTT

v_call: TRBV6-1
j_call: TRBJ1-2
d_call: NA
clone_size: few
cdr3_aa: CASSQTGESLYGYTF
cdr3_nt: TGTGCCAGCAGTCAAACCGGGGAATCCCTCTATGGCTACACCTTC

v_call: TRBV28
j_call: TRBJ2-3
d_call: NA
clone_size: few
cdr3_aa: CASSWVRDTQYF
cdr3_nt: TGTGCCAGCAGTTGGGTGAGGGATACGCAGTATTTT

v_call: TRBV28
j_call: TRBJ2-7
d_call: TRBD1
clone_size: medium-sized
cdr3_aa: CASSSRVGQGVYEQYF
cdr3_nt: TGTGCCAGCAGTTCCCGGGTAGGACAGGGGGTTTACGAGCAGTACTTC

v_call: TRBV5-1
j_call: TRBJ2-7
d_call: TRBD2
clone_size: NA
cdr3_aa: CASSWGLVRDEQYF
cdr3_nt: TGCGCCAGCAGCTGGGGACTAGTTCGGGACGAGCAGTACTTC

v_call: TRBV11-3
j_call: TRBJ1-2
d_call: NA
clone_size: once
cdr3_aa: CASSPYGTYGYTF
cdr3_nt: TGTGCCAGCAGTCCCTACGGAACGTATGGCTACACCTTC

v_call: TRBV28
j_call: TRBJ2-7
d_call: TRBD2
clone_size: NA
cdr3_aa: CASSPHIGTSATYEQYF
cdr3_nt: TGTGCCAGCTCACCTCATATCGGGACTAGCGCCACCTACGAGCAGTACTTC

v_call: TRBV7-9
j_call: TRBJ2-7
d_call: TRBD1
clone_size: NA
cdr3_aa: CASSLYPGQGDEQYF
cdr3_nt: TGTGCCAGCAGCTTATACCCGGGACAGGGAGACGAGCAGTACTTC

v_call: TRBV5-6
j_call: TRBJ1-1
d_call: NA
clone_size: NA
cdr3_aa: CASSPEGGRLMNTEAFF
cdr3_nt: TGTGCCAGCAGCCCGGAGGGGGGCAGGCTAATGAACACTGAAGCTTTCTTT

v_call: TRBV4-1
j_call: TRBJ2-6
d_call: NA
clone_size: medium-sized
cdr3_aa: CASSQGRANVLTF
cdr3_nt: TGCGCCAGCAGCCAAGGGAGGGCCAACGTCCTGACTTTC

v_call: TRBV27
j_call: TRBJ1-2
d_call: NA
clone_size: NA
cdr3_aa: CASSQGLSYGYTF
cdr3_nt: TGTGCCAGCAGCCAGGGACTTTCCTATGGCTACACCTTC

v_call: TRBV5-1
j_call: TRBJ1-6
d_call: NA
clone_size: NA
cdr3_aa: CASSRDRQVNSPLHF
cdr3_nt: TGCGCCAGCAGCCGGGACCGGCAGGTCAATTCACCCCTCCACTTT

v_call: TRBV5-5
j_call: TRBJ2-7
d_call: NA
clone_size: many
cdr3_aa: CASSTAISGEQYF
cdr3_nt: TGTGCCAGCAGCACCGCCATTTCGGGGGAGCAGTACTTC

v_call: TRBV6-1
j_call: TRBJ1-2
d_call: NA
clone_size: NA
cdr3_aa: CASTEGQGTNYGYTF
cdr3_nt: TGTGCCAGCACCGAGGGTCAGGGAACTAACTATGGCTACACCTTC

v_call: TRBV3-1
j_call: TRBJ2-1
d_call: NA
clone_size: NA
cdr3_aa: CASSQESLGVKGQFF
cdr3_nt: TGTGCCAGCAGCCAAGAGTCGTTGGGGGTTAAGGGGCAGTTCTTC

v_call: TRBV18
j_call: TRBJ2-1
d_call: NA
clone_size: many
cdr3_aa: CASSEKGLGAYNEQFF
cdr3_nt: TGTGCCAGCTCAGAGAAGGGACTCGGGGCGTACAATGAGCAGTTCTTC

v_call: TRBV20-1
j_call: TRBJ2-3
d_call: NA
clone_size: NA
cdr3_aa: CSARDGTDTQYF
cdr3_nt: TGCAGTGCTAGAGATGGGACAGATACGCAGTATTTT

v_call: TRBV12-3/TRBV12-4
j_call: TRBJ2-7
d_call: NA
clone_size: few
cdr3_aa: CASSLDLSSYEQYF
cdr3_nt: TGTGCCAGCAGTTTAGACTTGAGCTCCTACGAGCAGTACTTC

v_call: TRBV11-3
j_call: TRBJ1-1
d_call: NA
clone_size: NA
cdr3_aa: CASCYTNTEAFF
cdr3_nt: TGTGCCAGCTGCTATACGAACACTGAAGCTTTCTTT

v_call: TRBV5-1
j_call: TRBJ2-7
d_call: NA
clone_size: NA
cdr3_aa: CASSLTSAADYEQYF
cdr3_nt: TGCGCCAGCAGCTTGACCTCAGCGGCCGACTACGAGCAGTACTTC

v_call: TRBV15
j_call: TRBJ1-5
d_call: NA
clone_size: many
cdr3_aa: CATSRDVQPQHF
cdr3_nt: TGTGCCACCAGCAGAGACGTTCAGCCCCAGCATTTT

v_call: TRBV12-3/TRBV12-4
j_call: TRBJ2-7
d_call: NA
clone_size: NA
cdr3_aa: CASSFGGRKYEQYF
cdr3_nt: TGTGCCAGCAGTTTTGGTGGGAGAAAGTACGAGCAGTACTTC

v_call: TRBV6-1
j_call: TRBJ2-1
d_call: NA
clone_size: NA
cdr3_aa: CASTYANEQFF
cdr3_nt: TGTGCCAGCACGTACGCTAATGAGCAGTTCTTC

v_call: TRBV5-1
j_call: TRBJ2-7
d_call: TRBD2
clone_size: NA
cdr3_aa: CASSFSGEGYEQYF
cdr3_nt: TGCGCCAGCAGCTTCTCGGGGGAGGGGTACGAGCAGTACTTC

v_call: TRBV27
j_call: TRBJ2-3
d_call: NA
clone_size: few
cdr3_aa: CASSYAPWTLLTDTQYF
cdr3_nt: TGTGCCAGCAGTTACGCCCCTTGGACCCTTCTCACAGATACGCAGTATTTT

v_call: TRBV10-1
j_call: TRBJ2-7
d_call: NA
clone_size: many
cdr3_aa: CASSESLQGIYEQYF
cdr3_nt: TGCGCCAGCAGTGAGTCGTTACAGGGTATTTACGAGCAGTACTTC

v_call: TRBV28
j_call: TRBJ1-2
d_call: TRBD1
clone_size: many
cdr3_aa: CASSLQGAYGYTF
cdr3_nt: TGTGCCAGCAGTTTGCAGGGGGCCTATGGCTACACCTTC

v_call: TRBV11-2
j_call: TRBJ1-4
d_call: NA
clone_size: NA
cdr3_aa: CASSGIPGTNEKLFF
cdr3_nt: TGTGCCAGCAGCGGAATACCGGGAACTAATGAAAAACTGTTTTTT

v_call: TRBV15
j_call: TRBJ2-7
d_call: TRBD1
clone_size: many
cdr3_aa: CATSRDRGPYEQYF
cdr3_nt: TGTGCCACCAGCAGAGATAGGGGGCCCTACGAGCAGTACTTC